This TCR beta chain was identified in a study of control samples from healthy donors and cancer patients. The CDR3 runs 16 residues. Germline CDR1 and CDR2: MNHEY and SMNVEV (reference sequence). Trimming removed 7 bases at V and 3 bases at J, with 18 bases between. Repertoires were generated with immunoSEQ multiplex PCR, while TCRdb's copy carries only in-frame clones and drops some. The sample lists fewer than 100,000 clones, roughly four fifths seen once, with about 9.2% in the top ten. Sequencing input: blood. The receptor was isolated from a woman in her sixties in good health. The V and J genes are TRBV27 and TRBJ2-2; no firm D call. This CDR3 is CASTHLGLVDTGELFF. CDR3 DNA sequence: TGTGCCAGCACCCACCTGGGGTTGGTTGACACCGGGGAGCTGTTTTTT.